The 21 T cell receptor beta chains presented below share a single source sample, sequenced in a study of CD8+ T cells in alopecia areata. In each case, RNA was isolated and then reverse transcribed into cDNA as the sequencing template. Data came from immunoSEQ multiplex PCR; TCRdb stores just in-frame clones and leaves some out. Among roughly 120,000 clones, roughly 69% were seen once, and the ten largest hold roughly 2.8%. Material for sequencing was CD4+ T cells sorted from blood. These receptors all stem from a human donor in good health.

This chain connects TRBV29-1 to TRBJ1-4; 9 bases fit TRBD1. The CDR3 is 13 amino acids. With 6 bases clipped from V and 8 bases from J, the junction kept 7 bases outside the gene matches. Germline CDR1 and CDR2: SQVTM and ANQGSEA. This CDR3 reads CSVLQGAQEKLFF. In nucleotides, the CDR3 is TGCAGCGTCCTACAGGGGGCGCAGGAAAAACTGTTTTTT. Supplemented by reference TRBV29-1 and TRBJ1-4, the full variable domain reads SAVISQKPSRDICQRGTSLTIQCQVDSQVTMMFWYRQQPGQSLTLIATANQGSEATYESGFVIDKFPISRPNLTFSTLTVSNMSPEDSSIYLCSVLQGAQEKLFFGSGTQLSVL.

The chain uses TRBV29-1 and TRBJ1-5, with D maybe TRBD1 (6 bases). V shed 4 bases and J shed 6 bases, with 10 bases lying between them. The germline gives CDR1 SQVTM, CDR2 ANQGSEA. The CDR3 spans 12 residues. The CDR3 sequence: CSVGGASQPQHF. The CDR3 coding sequence is TGCAGCGTTGGGGGGGCTAGTCAGCCCCAGCATTTT.

This clone appeared a few times. A read error may produce the germline difference seen at one junction end. The chain employs TRBV5-1 and TRBJ2-1, with a weak D call TRBD1 (6 bases). CDR3 length: 16 amino acids. The germline V gene encodes CDR1 SGHRS and CDR2 YFSETQ. As DNA, the CDR3 is TGCGCCAGCAGGTTGGACAGTTACAGCTCCTACAATGAGCAGTTCTTC. Protein sequence: CASRLDSYSSYNEQFF.

This chain links TRBV29-1 with TRBJ1-2; 8 nucleotides line up with TRBD1. The CDR3 is 14 amino acids. V shed 6 bases and J 0 bases; nucleotides not matched to a gene: 6. Germline-derived CDR1 and CDR2 are SQVTM and ANQGSEA. The CDR3 coding sequence is TGCAGCGTGGTCACAGGGGGGACTAACTATGGCTACACCTTC. This gives the protein CSVVTGGTNYGYTF.

The genes are TRBV27 and TRBJ2-5; 14 positions match TRBD2. Germline values: CDR1 MNHEY, CDR2 SMNVEV (reference sequence). The length of the CDR3 is 16 residues. Germline trimming cut 4 bases from V and 5 bases from J; bases unmatched to any gene: 6. The CDR3 region has the DNA TGTGCCAGCAGTTCCCGACTAGCGGGGGGGCTGGAGACCCAGTACTTC. Its protein is CASSSRLAGGLETQYF.

The chain uses TRBV7-9 and TRBJ1-6; possibly TRBD1 for D (5 bases). The germline V gene encodes CDR1 SEHNR and CDR2 FQNEAQ (reference sequence). Trimming removed 2 bases at V and 5 bases at J, with 10 bases between. This CDR3 region has 15 residues. CDR3 sequence: CASSLQGINNSPLHF. The CDR3 nucleotides read TGTGCCAGCAGCTTACAGGGTATTAATAATTCACCCCTCCACTTT.

This chain connects TRBV11-2 to TRBJ2-5; 8 bases are a match to TRBD1. The CDR3 is 16 amino acids. The junction had 13 bases not matched to a gene; V was cut back by 4 bases and J by 6 bases. Germline CDR1 is SGHAT and CDR2 is FQNNGV. This CDR3 is CASSSNSGGGLKTQYF. DNA of the CDR3: TGTGCCAGCAGCTCAAACTCAGGGGGCGGGTTGAAGACCCAGTACTTC.

The genes are TRBV27 and TRBJ1-1; no clear D gene. Trimming removed 5 bases at V and 11 bases at J, with 18 bases between. The CDR3 totals 13 residues. Germline V gives CDR1 MNHEY, CDR2 SMNVEV (reference sequence). The CDR3 DNA follows: TGTGCCAGCAGTGGTTTCGGTATCGGAGCGGCTTTCTTT. It translates to CASSGFGIGAAFF.

The chain employs TRBV30 and TRBJ2-3; 13 nucleotides align to TRBD2. From germline, CDR1 is GTSNPN and CDR2 SVGIG (reference sequence). The CDR3 is made up of 17 amino acids. The junction had 10 bases not matched to a gene; V was cut back by 5 bases and J by 2 bases. Here the CDR3 DNA reads TGTGCCTGGTATGGGACTAGCGGGGTTAAAACCACAGATACGCAGTATTTT. It codes for CAWYGTSGVKTTDTQYF.

DNA of the CDR3: TGTGCCAGCAGCGATTCGAGCAGGGGGGGCGAGCAGTACTTC. Translating gives CASSDSSRGGEQYF. J is TRBJ2-7 and V is TRBV7-8; perhaps D is TRBD1 or TRBD2 (7 bases each). The germline V gene has CDR1 SGHVS and CDR2 FQNEAQ. The CDR3 is 14 residues long. Trimming left V 5 bases short and J 6 bases short, with 17 bases between. The full variable domain, its missing parts supplied by reference TRBV7-8 and TRBJ2-7, is GAGVSQSPRYKVAKRGQDVALRCDPISGHVSLFWYQQALGQGPEFLTYFQNEAQLDKSGLPSDRFFAERPEGSVSTLKIQRTQQEDSAVYLCASSDSSRGGEQYFGPGTRLTVT.

This chain joins TRBV6-1 and TRBJ1-5; D remains ambiguous. V was clipped by 4 bases and J by 5 bases, with 9 bases between them. In germline, CDR1 is MNHNS, CDR2 SASEGT. This CDR3 contains 13 residues. Written as DNA, the CDR3 is TGTGCCAGCAGTGCCCAACAAGATCAGCCCCAGCATTTT. This gives the protein CASSAQQDQPQHF.

This rearrangement joins TRBV30 to TRBJ2-1, with 12 bases lining up with TRBD1. Trimming at V came to 1 base and at J to 7 bases, leaving 2 bases not matched to a gene. This CDR3 region has 14 residues. Germline-derived CDR1 and CDR2 are GTSNPN and SVGIG (reference sequence). The CDR3 region has the DNA TGTGCCTGGAGTGAGGGACAGGGGGCGAATGAGCAGTTCTTC. Translation gives CAWSEGQGANEQFF. Full variable domain (missing parts from reference TRBV30 and TRBJ2-1): SQTIHQWPATLVQPVGSPLSLECTVEGTSNPNLYWYRQAAGRGLQLLFYSVGIGQISSEVPQNLSASRPQDRQFILSSKKLLLSDSGFYLCAWSEGQGANEQFFGPGTRLTVL.

The genes are TRBV5-6 and TRBJ1-1; 10 bases line up with TRBD1. Germline-derived CDR1 and CDR2 are SGHDT and YYEEEE. The CDR3 runs to 14 residues. V dropped 3 bases and J dropped 4; count of bases not matched to a gene: 3. The CDR3 loop reads CASSWGQGSTEAFF. For the CDR3, the DNA is TGTGCCAGCAGCTGGGGACAGGGGAGCACTGAAGCTTTCTTT.

The V and J genes are TRBV30 and TRBJ1-5, with D unresolved. This CDR3 spans 18 amino acids. The germline CDR1 and CDR2 sequences are GTSNPN and SVGIG (reference sequence). V lost 0 bases, J lost 1 base, and 19 bases lay in between. The CDR3: CAWSVSHWAQFSNQPQHF. The CDR3 DNA reads as TGTGCCTGGAGTGTCTCCCACTGGGCACAGTTCAGCAATCAGCCCCAGCATTTT.

This clone was counted a few times. The rearrangement joins TRBV5-1 to TRBJ1-1; maybe TRBD1 (5 bases). Germline V gene sequence: CDR1 SGHRS, CDR2 YFSETQ. Trimming removed 0 bases at V and 0 bases at J, with 12 bases between. This CDR3 is 16 amino acids long. CDR3 bases: TGCGCCAGCAGCTTGGACCCTGGGACGATGAACACTGAAGCTTTCTTT. Its protein product is CASSLDPGTMNTEAFF.

The V call is TRBV6-5, the J call TRBJ1-2; D is ambiguous. Per the germline V gene, CDR1 is MNHEY and CDR2 is SVGAGI. The ends were cut back, 4 bases at V and 2 bases at J, with 5 bases in the middle. CDR3 length: 12 residues. The CDR3 DNA reads as TGTGCCAGCAGTTCCGACAACTATGGCTACACCTTC. This translates into CASSSDNYGYTF.

The rearrangement uses TRBV6-6 and TRBJ2-7; D is unresolved. The CDR3 spans 12 residues. Trimming cost V 5 bases and J 7 bases, with 12 bases left between them. Germline V gene lookup returns CDR1 MNHNY and CDR2 SVGAGI (reference sequence). CDR3: CASSPPPREQYF. CDR3 nucleotide sequence: TGTGCCAGCAGTCCCCCGCCCCGGGAGCAGTACTTC.

This rearrangement joins TRBV29-1 to TRBJ2-7, with TRBD2 as a possible D gene (6 bases). This CDR3 is 14 amino acids long. The V gene lost 4 bases and the J gene lost 1 base, with 14 bases spanning the gap. The germline gives CDR1 SQVTM, CDR2 ANQGSEA. CDR3 in DNA: TGCAGCGTTGTCTCGCGGGGACCATCCTACGAGCAGTACTTC. As protein: CSVVSRGPSYEQYF.

The chain carries TRBV2 and TRBJ2-3; 8 nucleotides agree with TRBD2. CDR1 is SNHLY and CDR2 is FYNNEI in the germline V gene. Trimming cost V 6 bases and J 2 bases; bases outside gene matches: 7. The CDR3 runs 15 residues. CDR3 loop: CASRSGTRNTDTQYF. CDR3 DNA: TGTGCCAGCAGATCCGGGACTAGGAACACAGATACGCAGTATTTT. Full variable domain (outside the CDR3, taken from reference TRBV2 and TRBJ2-3): EPEVTQTPSHQVTQMGQEVILRCVPISNHLYFYWYRQILGQKVEFLVSFYNNEISEKSEIFDDQFSVERPDGSNFTLKIRSTKLEDSAMYFCASRSGTRNTDTQYFGPGTRLTVL.

This clone has a single count. The chain carries TRBV29-1 and TRBJ2-3; D unresolved. Germline V gene lookup returns CDR1 SQVTM and CDR2 ANQGSEA. Between the trimmed V and J ends, which lost 8 bases and 4 bases, there was a span of 16 bases. The length of the CDR3 is 13 residues. In nucleotides, the CDR3 is TGCAGCTCAACCCGAACCCCAGCAGATACGCAGTATTTT. Translation gives CSSTRTPADTQYF.

The chain couples TRBV5-1 to TRBJ1-1; D uncertain. V lost 4 bases and J lost 1, with 8 bases in between. Germline-derived CDR1 and CDR2 are SGHRS and YFSETQ. The CDR3 extends over 13 amino acids. The CDR3 DNA is TGCGCCAGCAGCCGAACCACGAACACTGAAGCTTTCTTT. Translated, it gives CASSRTTNTEAFF.